This T cell receptor beta chain comes out of a study of T-cell memory formation after mild COVID-19. Across the study: Across donors, TCR clusters were largely donor specific.

This clonotype was seen more than once but under ten times. The V end lost 1 base, the J end lost 2 bases, and 13 bases lay between the germline ends. This CDR3 spans 15 amino acids. The germline V gene encodes CDR1 DFQATT and CDR2 SNEGSKA (reference sequence). Constant-segment primers were used for 5'RACE, and the resulting TCR alpha and TCR beta cDNA libraries carried sample barcodes and UMIs. A single record per CDR3 protein comes from TCRdb applying MiXCR to the 5' RACE reads. Counted here are hundreds of thousands of distinct CDR3 sequences, about a fifth occurring once; the ten biggest clones make up approximately 8%.

This TCR was sampled from an adult woman who had mild COVID-19 (a few samples of this study predate the infection). Cell type and time point are not known. The source material was PBMCs or a T cell subset sorted from them (not recorded which). The chain is built from TRBV20-1 and TRBJ2-3; maybe TRBD1 (6 bases). The CDR3 region is CSARAGGQITDTQYF. Written as DNA, the CDR3 is TGCAGTGCTAGAGCTGGGGGACAAATCACAGATACGCAGTATTTT.